Listed below are T cell receptor beta chains from one sample, sequenced in a study of CD8+CD57+ T cells in acquired aplastic anemia. TCRdb called the reads again in MiXCR, with one record for every CDR3 protein. The repertoire holds more than 95,000 distinct CDR3 sequences, about two fifths seen once, with over 2% in the top ten. Specimen: sorted CD4+, CD8+, or CD8+CD57+ T cells (not recorded which) from PBMCs. These receptors were taken from a human donor with aplastic anemia. Both conserved end residues are part of each CDR3. A D gene is named only where the DNA matches it firmly. The size of a clone is reported for some rows only, either as once, few or many, or as a class for expanded clones.

clone_size: many
j_call: TRBJ2-3
v_call: TRBV29-1
d_call: -
cdr3_nt: TGCAGCGTTGGGTTCACAGATACGCAGTATTTT
cdr3_aa: CSVGFTDTQYF

clone_size: many
j_call: TRBJ2-7
v_call: TRBV4-3
d_call: -
cdr3_nt: TGCGCCAGCAGCCAAGATCCCCAGGGTACCTACGAGCAGTACTTC
cdr3_aa: CASSQDPQGTYEQYF

clone_size: few
j_call: TRBJ1-5
v_call: TRBV18
d_call: TRBD1
cdr3_nt: TGTGCCAGCTCACCATATTACTTGGACAGGGAAAGACAGCCCCAGCATTTT
cdr3_aa: CASSPYYLDRERQPQHF

clone_size: -
j_call: TRBJ2-3
v_call: TRBV10-3
d_call: -
cdr3_nt: TGTGCCATCAGTGGGGGGTCACGAGATACGCAGTATTTT
cdr3_aa: CAISGGSRDTQYF

clone_size: medium-sized
j_call: TRBJ2-4
v_call: TRBV10-2
d_call: -
cdr3_nt: TGCGCCAGCAAGACTGGAGACATTCAGTACTTC
cdr3_aa: CASKTGDIQYF

clone_size: many
j_call: TRBJ1-1
v_call: TRBV19
d_call: -
cdr3_nt: TGTGCCAGTAGTATTGAGGACACTGAAGCTTTCTTT
cdr3_aa: CASSIEDTEAFF

clone_size: -
j_call: TRBJ2-2
v_call: TRBV19
d_call: -
cdr3_nt: TGTGCCAGTAGTATAGATAGAGCCGTAGCCACCGGGGAGCTGTTTTTT
cdr3_aa: CASSIDRAVATGELFF

clone_size: -
j_call: TRBJ1-5
v_call: TRBV28
d_call: -
cdr3_nt: TGTGCCAGCAGACTATTATCGGAGCCCCAGCATTTT
cdr3_aa: CASRLLSEPQHF

clone_size: many
j_call: TRBJ2-5
v_call: TRBV29-1
d_call: -
cdr3_nt: TGCAGCTGCAATACCGGGGACTGGGGTGAGGAGACCCAGTACTTC
cdr3_aa: CSCNTGDWGEETQYF

clone_size: many
j_call: TRBJ1-5
v_call: TRBV20-1
d_call: -
cdr3_nt: TGCAGTGCTAGAGATAAGCGGGCTGGCTCTATATGGAGCAATCAGCCCCAGCATTTT
cdr3_aa: CSARDKRAGSIWSNQPQHF

clone_size: many
j_call: TRBJ2-3
v_call: TRBV7-9
d_call: TRBD2
cdr3_nt: TGTGCCAGCAGCCTCGGGACTAGCGGGGGGACCACAGATACGCAGTATTTT
cdr3_aa: CASSLGTSGGTTDTQYF

clone_size: many
j_call: TRBJ1-2
v_call: TRBV28
d_call: -
cdr3_nt: TGTGCCAGCAGGCCGGGTCGAGTAAACGGTGGCTACACCTTC
cdr3_aa: CASRPGRVNGGYTF

clone_size: -
j_call: TRBJ2-2
v_call: TRBV7-8
d_call: -
cdr3_nt: TGTGCCAGCAGCTCTGGGTTGGGGGAGCTGTTTTTT
cdr3_aa: CASSSGLGELFF

clone_size: few
j_call: TRBJ2-1
v_call: TRBV3-1
d_call: -
cdr3_nt: TGTGCCAGCAGCCAATTAGTGGACGGGTCAATGCAGTTCTTC
cdr3_aa: CASSQLVDGSMQFF

clone_size: once
j_call: TRBJ1-1
v_call: TRBV7-9
d_call: TRBD1
cdr3_nt: TGTGCCAGCAGCCAGGGGACACAGGGGGCGGCTTTCTTT
cdr3_aa: CASSQGTQGAAFF

clone_size: few
j_call: TRBJ2-1
v_call: TRBV4-2
d_call: TRBD1
cdr3_nt: TGTGCCAGCAGCCAAGTGGCGGGACAGGGAAATTCCTACAATGAGCAGTTCTTC
cdr3_aa: CASSQVAGQGNSYNEQFF

clone_size: many
j_call: TRBJ2-1
v_call: TRBV5-1
d_call: TRBD1
cdr3_nt: TGCGCCAGCAGCTTGGGACAGGGTGGCAATGAGCAGTTCTTC
cdr3_aa: CASSLGQGGNEQFF

clone_size: -
j_call: TRBJ2-7
v_call: TRBV10-3
d_call: TRBD1
cdr3_nt: TGTGCCATCAGTGGGGACAGACCTACGATGGAGCAGTACTTC
cdr3_aa: CAISGDRPTMEQYF

clone_size: many
j_call: TRBJ2-1
v_call: TRBV19
d_call: TRBD2
cdr3_nt: TGTGCCAGTAGTATCCAGCGGGGGACCTACAATGAGCAGCTCTTC
cdr3_aa: CASSIQRGTYNEQLF

clone_size: once
j_call: TRBJ1-6
v_call: TRBV6-2/TRBV6-3
d_call: TRBD1
cdr3_nt: TGTGCCAGCAGGGAATCCACAGGGGGTGGTTCACCCCTCCACTTT
cdr3_aa: CASRESTGGGSPLHF

clone_size: many
j_call: TRBJ1-6
v_call: TRBV6-4
d_call: -
cdr3_nt: TGTGCCAGCAGGGTGATAAGCTCCTATAATTCACCCCTCCACTTT
cdr3_aa: CASRVISSYNSPLHF

clone_size: many
j_call: TRBJ1-5
v_call: TRBV6-2/TRBV6-3
d_call: TRBD1
cdr3_nt: TGTGCCAGCAGTTACCCCAGCTGGACAGGGGACAATCAGCCCCAGCATTTT
cdr3_aa: CASSYPSWTGDNQPQHF

clone_size: many
j_call: TRBJ2-4
v_call: TRBV2
d_call: -
cdr3_nt: TGTGCCAGCGGTCTAGCGTGGCAAAACATTCAGTACTTC
cdr3_aa: CASGLAWQNIQYF

clone_size: many
j_call: TRBJ1-2
v_call: TRBV5-1
d_call: TRBD1
cdr3_nt: TGCGCCAGCAGCCTAGGGACAGGATCGATGGGCTACACCTTC
cdr3_aa: CASSLGTGSMGYTF

clone_size: few
j_call: TRBJ2-7
v_call: TRBV7-2
d_call: TRBD2
cdr3_nt: TGTGCCAGCAGCTTCACTAGCGGGGACTACGAGCAGTACTTC
cdr3_aa: CASSFTSGDYEQYF

clone_size: many
j_call: TRBJ1-5
v_call: TRBV6-1
d_call: -
cdr3_nt: TGTGCCAGCACCCCCGGTGGAGGGCAGCCCCAGCATTTT
cdr3_aa: CASTPGGGQPQHF

clone_size: -
j_call: TRBJ1-5
v_call: TRBV19
d_call: -
cdr3_nt: TGTGCCAGTAGTATCCAGGGATCTCAGCCCCAGCATTTT
cdr3_aa: CASSIQGSQPQHF

clone_size: few
j_call: TRBJ2-1
v_call: TRBV5-4
d_call: -
cdr3_nt: TGTGCCAGCAGCTATCAGACAGGAGCGGGGAACTACAATGAGCAGTTCTTC
cdr3_aa: CASSYQTGAGNYNEQFF

clone_size: few
j_call: TRBJ2-5
v_call: TRBV27
d_call: TRBD1
cdr3_nt: TGTGCCAGCCGGTTGGGGACAGGTTTGTTTATGGAGACCCAGTACTTC
cdr3_aa: CASRLGTGLFMETQYF

clone_size: many
j_call: TRBJ1-6
v_call: TRBV28
d_call: -
cdr3_nt: TGTGCCAGCAGTACATATTACAGGGAGGCACCCCTCCACTTT
cdr3_aa: CASSTYYREAPLHF

clone_size: many
j_call: TRBJ2-7
v_call: TRBV19
d_call: -
cdr3_nt: TGTGCCAGTAGACGATCTGACTGGGCCAACGAGCAGTACTTC
cdr3_aa: CASRRSDWANEQYF

clone_size: few
j_call: TRBJ2-1
v_call: TRBV10-3
d_call: -
cdr3_nt: TGTGCCATCAGTGAGCAGTTAAGCAATGAGCAGTTCTTC
cdr3_aa: CAISEQLSNEQFF

clone_size: few
j_call: TRBJ2-5
v_call: TRBV2
d_call: TRBD2
cdr3_nt: TGTGCCAGCAGTGGGGCGGGGGGGAGTCAAGAGACCCAGTACTTC
cdr3_aa: CASSGAGGSQETQYF

clone_size: -
j_call: TRBJ2-1
v_call: TRBV29-1
d_call: TRBD2
cdr3_nt: TGCAGCTATCTGGGGGGGACTAGCGGCTCCTACAATGAGCAGTTCTTC
cdr3_aa: CSYLGGTSGSYNEQFF

clone_size: -
j_call: TRBJ2-1
v_call: TRBV2
d_call: TRBD2
cdr3_nt: TGTGCCAGCAGGGGGACTAGCAGACCTTACGATGAGCAGTTCTTC
cdr3_aa: CASRGTSRPYDEQFF

clone_size: many
j_call: TRBJ2-1
v_call: TRBV4-2
d_call: -
cdr3_nt: TGTGCCAGCAGCCAAGGCCAGCAGATTCTCTACAATGAGCAGTTCTTC
cdr3_aa: CASSQGQQILYNEQFF

clone_size: many
j_call: TRBJ1-5
v_call: TRBV7-6
d_call: -
cdr3_nt: TGTGCCAGCAGCTTAGCCCACAACCAGCCCCAGCATTTT
cdr3_aa: CASSLAHNQPQHF

clone_size: few
j_call: TRBJ1-6
v_call: TRBV10-3
d_call: -
cdr3_nt: TGTGCCATCGACCAATCGGGCTCCTATAATTCACCCCTCCACTTT
cdr3_aa: CAIDQSGSYNSPLHF

clone_size: many
j_call: TRBJ1-2
v_call: TRBV7-2
d_call: -
cdr3_nt: TGTGCCAGCAGCCAAACCCATGCTCCTAACTATGGCTACACCTTC
cdr3_aa: CASSQTHAPNYGYTF

clone_size: -
j_call: TRBJ1-5
v_call: TRBV2
d_call: -
cdr3_nt: TGCGCCAGCAGTGGAGCAGCCTTGGGCGATCAGCCCCAGCATTTT
cdr3_aa: CASSGAALGDQPQHF

clone_size: few
j_call: TRBJ1-4
v_call: TRBV19
d_call: TRBD1
cdr3_nt: TGTGCCAGTATCCCTGACAGGGGGCGAGAAAAACTGTTTTTT
cdr3_aa: CASIPDRGREKLFF

clone_size: -
j_call: TRBJ1-6
v_call: TRBV12-3/TRBV12-4
d_call: -
cdr3_nt: TGTGCCAGCGGCTCCGCCGCATCACCCCTCCACTTT
cdr3_aa: CASGSAASPLHF

clone_size: -
j_call: TRBJ1-4
v_call: TRBV6-1
d_call: -
cdr3_nt: TGTGCCAGCAGTGAAGCGCTTCACGAAAAACTGTTTTTT
cdr3_aa: CASSEALHEKLFF

clone_size: -
j_call: TRBJ2-2
v_call: TRBV6-1
d_call: -
cdr3_nt: TGTGCCAGCAGTGCGAACACCGGGGAGCTGTTTTTT
cdr3_aa: CASSANTGELFF

clone_size: -
j_call: TRBJ1-2
v_call: TRBV2
d_call: TRBD1
cdr3_nt: TGTGCCAGCGCCGCGGCGGGACAGGGGCCCTCTGGCTATGGCTACACCTTC
cdr3_aa: CASAAAGQGPSGYGYTF

clone_size: -
j_call: TRBJ1-1
v_call: TRBV24-1
d_call: -
cdr3_nt: TGTGCCACCAGTCTCAATGGAAACACTGAAGCTTTCTTT
cdr3_aa: CATSLNGNTEAFF

clone_size: many
j_call: TRBJ2-2
v_call: TRBV10-3
d_call: -
cdr3_nt: TGTGCCATCAGTGAGGGAGCGGTGGCGACCGGGGAGCTGTTTTTT
cdr3_aa: CAISEGAVATGELFF

clone_size: -
j_call: TRBJ2-1
v_call: TRBV5-4
d_call: TRBD2
cdr3_nt: TGTGCCAGCAGCTTGGCCACTAGCGACTACAATGAGCAGTTCTTC
cdr3_aa: CASSLATSDYNEQFF

clone_size: -
j_call: TRBJ2-1
v_call: TRBV25-1
d_call: TRBD1
cdr3_nt: TGTGCCAGCAGTGAACAGACAGGGGTCGACAATGAGCAGTTCTTC
cdr3_aa: CASSEQTGVDNEQFF

clone_size: many
j_call: TRBJ1-1
v_call: TRBV20-1
d_call: -
cdr3_nt: TGCAGTGCTAGATACAGGGAAAGGAACACTGAAGCTTTCTTT
cdr3_aa: CSARYRERNTEAFF

clone_size: many
j_call: TRBJ1-1
v_call: TRBV15
d_call: -
cdr3_nt: TGTGCCACCAGCAGAGGGGCTTCGAGGGGGAACACTGAAGCTTTCTTT
cdr3_aa: CATSRGASRGNTEAFF

clone_size: many
j_call: TRBJ1-4
v_call: TRBV24-1
d_call: -
cdr3_nt: TGTGCCACCAGTGATCCCTCGGTCGGGGAAAAACTGTTTTTT
cdr3_aa: CATSDPSVGEKLFF

clone_size: -
j_call: TRBJ1-6
v_call: TRBV6-9
d_call: -
cdr3_nt: TGTGCCAGCAGTACCGAGGGGGATTCACCCCTCCACTTT
cdr3_aa: CASSTEGDSPLHF

clone_size: -
j_call: TRBJ1-2
v_call: TRBV5-1
d_call: -
cdr3_nt: TGCGCCAGCATCACTCAGCCCGGATCTAACTATGGCTACACCTTC
cdr3_aa: CASITQPGSNYGYTF

clone_size: many
j_call: TRBJ1-2
v_call: TRBV4-1
d_call: -
cdr3_nt: TGCGCCAGCAGCCAAAACCGCCTCGATTACTATGGCTACACCTTC
cdr3_aa: CASSQNRLDYYGYTF